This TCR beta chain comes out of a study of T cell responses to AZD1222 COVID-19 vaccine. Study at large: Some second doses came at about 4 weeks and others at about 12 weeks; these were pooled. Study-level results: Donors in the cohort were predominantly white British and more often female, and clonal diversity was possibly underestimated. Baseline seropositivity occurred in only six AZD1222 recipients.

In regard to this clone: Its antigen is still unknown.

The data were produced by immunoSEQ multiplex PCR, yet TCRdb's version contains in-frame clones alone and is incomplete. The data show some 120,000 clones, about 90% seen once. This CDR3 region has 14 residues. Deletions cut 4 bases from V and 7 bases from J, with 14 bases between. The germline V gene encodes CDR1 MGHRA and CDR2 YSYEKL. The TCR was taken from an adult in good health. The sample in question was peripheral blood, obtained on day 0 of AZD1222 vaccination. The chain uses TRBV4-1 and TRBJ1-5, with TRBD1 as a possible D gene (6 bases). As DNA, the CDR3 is TGCGCCAGCAGCCGAACATCAGGGGCCCAGCCCCAGCATTTT. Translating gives CASSRTSGAQPQHF.